This T cell receptor beta chain was sequenced for a study of control samples from healthy donors and cancer patients. V was pared by 1 base and J by 0 bases, with 7 bases between. Germline CDR1 and CDR2: SGHAT and FQNNGV. The CDR3 is made up of 15 amino acids. This table comes from immunoSEQ multiplex PCR, and its TCRdb copy is limited to in-frame clones, with some not included. Among approximately 150,000 clones listed, about nine tenths were seen once. The V call is TRBV11-2, the J call TRBJ2-1; D ambiguous. What was sequenced was blood. The receptor was isolated from a man aged 25 to 45 in good health. The CDR3 DNA reads TGTGCCAGCAGCTTAGGCAGGTTCTCCTACAATGAGCAGTTCTTC. Translation: CASSLGRFSYNEQFF.